What follows is one TCR beta chain and its context. Treatment described: oral pan-JAK inhibitor, 5-10 mg twice daily. Extraction of RNA preceded its reverse transcription into cDNA, which served as the sequencing template. Profiled with immunoSEQ multiplex PCR; TCRdb holds only in-frame clones, not every one. Among 250,000 to 350,000 clones listed, roughly 63% were seen once. The sample comes from a study of CD8+ T cells in alopecia areata. The CDR3 spans 12 residues. V shed 0 bases and J shed 6 bases, with 6 bases lying between them. CDR1 is SGHRS and CDR2 is YFSETQ in the germline V gene. The sample here was CD4+ T cells sorted from blood, taken between weeks 51 and 54, from a patient treated with tofacitinib. The sequence was obtained from a human donor with alopecia areata. The chain is built from TRBV5-1 and TRBJ1-2; no definite D call. This CDR3 is CASSLDSDGYTF. The CDR3 DNA follows: TGCGCCAGCAGCTTGGACTCGGATGGCTACACCTTC.